The T cell receptor beta chain described here comes from a study of beta chain features in type 1 diabetes. Study-wide context: What patients shared with healthy donors was a similar profile of age, gender and cell yields.

Expressed TCRB transcripts were sequenced after all isolated RNA was converted to cDNA. Sequencing was performed with immunoSEQ multiplex PCR; in TCRdb, only in-frame clones are kept and a portion is missing. Found here are approximately 600,000 clones, 9.5% to 15% of them singletons; the top ten hold roughly 0.12%. Note on this clone: Its antigen remains unidentified.

The CDR3 has 15 amino acids. Germline CDR1 is MNHEY and CDR2 is SMNVEV (reference sequence). The V and J ends lost 5 bases and 0 bases respectively, with 10 bases between them. Findings of the study overall: More deletions and fewer insertions at VDJ junctions were seen in type 1 diabetes patients. All four CD4+ subsets of Type 1 diabetes patients contained TCRB CDR3s that were moderately but significantly shorter.

This sequence joins TRBV27 and TRBJ1-4; D is undetermined. This TCR was sampled from a man aged 30 to 45 with type 1 diabetes. The sample taken for sequencing was naive CD4+ T cells from blood. The CDR3 is CASSSNSPTNEKLFF. The CDR3 coding sequence is TGTGCCAGCAGTAGTAACAGTCCAACTAATGAAAAACTGTTTTTT.